This T cell receptor beta chain is drawn from a study of blood T cell repertoires in COVID-19. Across the whole study: PBMCs, B-cell-depleted T cells, or T cells were the source of the cDNA or gDNA that made up the material.

The data were produced by immunoSEQ multiplex PCR, yet TCRdb's version contains in-frame clones alone and is incomplete. The sample lists 110,000 or so clones, more than 80% occurring once. In germline, CDR1 is LNHDA, CDR2 SQIVND (reference sequence). V lost 8 bases to trimming and J lost 0 bases, with 17 bases between them. This CDR3 has 16 amino acids. The sequencing input was peripheral blood. V usage is TRBV19 and J usage is TRBJ2-1; tentative D call: TRBD2 (6 bases). The sequence derives from a woman in her forties or fifties with acute or convalescent COVID-19. Here the CDR3 DNA reads TGTGCCAGTCAAGCGGCGGGGTCGAGCTCCTACAATGAGCAGTTCTTC. Protein sequence: CASQAAGSSSYNEQFF.